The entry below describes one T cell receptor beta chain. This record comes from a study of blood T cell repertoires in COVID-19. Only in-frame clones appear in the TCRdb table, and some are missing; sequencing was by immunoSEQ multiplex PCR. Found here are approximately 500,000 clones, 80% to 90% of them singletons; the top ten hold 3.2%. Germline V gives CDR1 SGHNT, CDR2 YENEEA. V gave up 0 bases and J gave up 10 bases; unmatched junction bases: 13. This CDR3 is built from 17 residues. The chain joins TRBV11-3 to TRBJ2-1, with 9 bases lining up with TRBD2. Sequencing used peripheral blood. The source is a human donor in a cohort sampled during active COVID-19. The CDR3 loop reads CASSLDRGSGRLNEQFF. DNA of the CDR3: TGTGCCAGCAGCTTAGATCGTGGTAGCGGGAGACTAAACGAGCAGTTCTTC. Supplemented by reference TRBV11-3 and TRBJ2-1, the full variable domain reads EAGVVQSPRYKIIEKKQPVAFWCNPISGHNTLYWYLQNLGQGPELLIRYENEEAVDDSQLPKDRFSAERLKGVDSTLKIQPAELGDSAVYLCASSLDRGSGRLNEQFFGPGTRLTVL.